A selection of T cell receptor beta chains follows, all from one sample in a study of T-cell memory formation after mild COVID-19. TCRdb recomputed calls from the 5' RACE reads with MiXCR, one row per CDR3 protein. Of about 290,000 distinct CDR3 sequences detected, 15% appear once; the ten largest clones hold 20% to 25%. Specimen: PBMCs or a T cell subset sorted from them (not recorded which). The receptors come from a man aged 18 to 30 who had mild COVID-19 (a few samples of this study predate the infection). Cell type and time point are not known. Each CDR3 is given with its conserved first and last residue. D genes are given only for firm matches. Part of the rows lack a size; the others show once, few, many or a class for expanded clones.

j_call: TRBJ2-1; clone_size: NA; d_call: TRBD2; v_call: TRBV7-3; cdr3_nt: TGTGCCAGCAGCCCCGGGGGGGCCGGTAATGAGCAGTTCTTC; cdr3_aa: CASSPGGAGNEQFF
j_call: TRBJ2-1; clone_size: few; d_call: NA; v_call: TRBV12-3/TRBV12-4; cdr3_nt: TGTGCCAGCAGCTGGGTGCTGAACAATGAGCAGTTCTTC; cdr3_aa: CASSWVLNNEQFF
j_call: TRBJ1-2; clone_size: NA; d_call: TRBD1; v_call: TRBV4-2; cdr3_nt: TGTGCCAGCAGCCGCGGGGGCAGGGGGGATGGCTACACCTTC; cdr3_aa: CASSRGGRGDGYTF
j_call: TRBJ2-3; clone_size: NA; d_call: TRBD2; v_call: TRBV20-1; cdr3_nt: TGCAGTGCGGCTAGCGGGGAGAGCACAGATACGCAGTATTTT; cdr3_aa: CSAASGESTDTQYF
j_call: TRBJ1-5; clone_size: few; d_call: TRBD1; v_call: TRBV6-2/TRBV6-3; cdr3_nt: TGTGCCAGCAGTTACCGACAGGGAAGTCAGCCCCAGCATTTT; cdr3_aa: CASSYRQGSQPQHF
j_call: TRBJ2-1; clone_size: NA; d_call: NA; v_call: TRBV12-3/TRBV12-4; cdr3_nt: TGTGCCAGCAGTTTGGGAGGCCTGAACAATGAGCAGTTCTTC; cdr3_aa: CASSLGGLNNEQFF
j_call: TRBJ1-2; clone_size: NA; d_call: NA; v_call: TRBV7-3; cdr3_nt: TGTGCCAGCAGCTTAGGAGGCGCTTCTCCGGACGGCTACACCTTC; cdr3_aa: CASSLGGASPDGYTF
j_call: TRBJ2-1; clone_size: many; d_call: NA; v_call: TRBV7-9; cdr3_nt: TGTGCCAGCGAGGCCGATTACAATGAGCAGTTCTTC; cdr3_aa: CASEADYNEQFF
j_call: TRBJ1-1; clone_size: NA; d_call: NA; v_call: TRBV6-2/TRBV6-3; cdr3_nt: TGTGCCAGCAGGAGACAGTCTTTGAACACTGAAGCTTTCTTT; cdr3_aa: CASRRQSLNTEAFF
j_call: TRBJ1-2; clone_size: NA; d_call: NA; v_call: TRBV7-2; cdr3_nt: TGTGCCAGCAGCGGGGGGCGGACTATTTCCGGCTACACCTTC; cdr3_aa: CASSGGRTISGYTF
j_call: TRBJ2-2; clone_size: NA; d_call: NA; v_call: TRBV30; cdr3_nt: TGTGCCTGGAGTGTACAGGGGGAGCTGTTTTTT; cdr3_aa: CAWSVQGELFF
j_call: TRBJ1-1; clone_size: once; d_call: NA; v_call: TRBV7-3; cdr3_nt: TGTGCCAGCAGCCTCACGGGGGTGGTGAACACTGAAGCTTTCTTT; cdr3_aa: CASSLTGVVNTEAFF
j_call: TRBJ2-2; clone_size: NA; d_call: NA; v_call: TRBV7-3; cdr3_nt: TGTGCCAGCAGCTCGGGACCAAAAACCCACGGGGAGCTGTTTTTT; cdr3_aa: CASSSGPKTHGELFF
j_call: TRBJ1-1; clone_size: few; d_call: NA; v_call: TRBV3-1; cdr3_nt: TGTGCCAGCAGCCCAGCACGGAGCGTTGAAGCTTTCTTT; cdr3_aa: CASSPARSVEAFF